This TCR beta chain was captured by sequencing in a study of cytomegalovirus exposure and HLA in healthy donors. The study's findings and limits: By a later analysis, the bulk of CMV-associated TCR beta chains appeared HLA-restricted. An assumption of roughly uniform sequencing depth across donors underlay the presence/absence analyses.

V shed 4 bases and J 3 bases; nucleotides not matched to a gene: 8. Germline V lookup: CDR1 SEHNR, CDR2 FQNEAQ (reference sequence). CDR3 length: 16 residues. For this clone: Its antigen is undetermined.

The primer mix had 60 Vbeta and 13 Jbeta primers. Repertoires were generated with immunoSEQ multiplex PCR, while TCRdb's copy carries only in-frame clones and drops some. The table shows around 120,000 clones, with around 81% occurring only once. This chain connects TRBV7-9 to TRBJ2-7; 11 bases agree with TRBD2. This TCR was sampled from a man aged 18 to 30 in good health and CMV-seronegative. Sequencing input: PBMCs. This CDR3 is CASSWPGTSGNYEQYF. CDR3 in DNA: TGTGCCAGCAGCTGGCCTGGGACTAGCGGTAACTACGAGCAGTACTTC. The entire variable domain, with the rest obtained from reference TRBV7-9 and TRBJ2-7, is as follows: DTGVSQNPRHKITKRGQNVTFRCDPISEHNRLYWYRQTLGQGPEFLTYFQNEAQLEKSRLLSDRFSAERPKGSFSTLEIQRTEQGDSAMYLCASSWPGTSGNYEQYFGPGTRLTVT.